This record looks at one T cell receptor beta chain sequence and its context. Losses at the gene ends were 5 bases for V and 8 bases for J; bases not matched to a gene: 8. CDR3 length: 13 residues. Germline V gene lookup returns CDR1 SGHNT and CDR2 YENEEA. The data derive from a study of blood T cell repertoires in COVID-19. Study overall: Collection of acute and convalescent COVID-19 samples took place in the United States, Italy and Spain. The cDNA or gDNA used as material had been derived from T cells, B-cell-depleted T cells, or PBMCs.

Profiling relied on immunoSEQ multiplex PCR, and the TCRdb table lists in-frame clones only, not all of them. The table lists about 500,000 clones, 70% to 90% of them singletons. While infection was still active, Seattle patients were enrolled and then followed longitudinally. The material sequenced was peripheral blood. The receptor's source is a woman between 45 and 65 years old with COVID-19, enrolled during active disease. The chain employs TRBV11-3 and TRBJ1-1, with TRBD1 matching 7 bases. The DNA for the CDR3 is TGTGCCAGCAGCCTTACAGGGGCCGCCGAAGCTTTCTTT. Its translation: CASSLTGAAEAFF.